A selection of T cell receptor beta chains follows, all from one sample in a study of STAT5B mutations in CD4+ large granular lymphocyte leukemia. The table came from immunoSEQ multiplex PCR; TCRdb's copy has only in-frame clones and leaves some out. The table shows 20,000 to 25,000 clones, with 70% to 80% occurring only once. Input material: CD4+ T cells from blood buffy coats. The receptors were gathered from a human donor in good health. Both conserved end residues are part of each CDR3. Fields, in order: clone size, V gene, D gene, J gene, CDR3 DNA, CDR3 protein. D genes are given only for firm matches. A clone size is listed for some rows: how often the clone was seen (once, few, many), or a class if it is expanded.

>.|TRBV7-3|TRBD1|TRBJ2-2
TGTGCCAGCAGCTTAAAAGGGGGCAACACCGGGGAGCTGTTTTTT
CASSLKGGNTGELFF
>few|TRBV27|TRBD2|TRBJ2-2
TGTGCCAGCACCCTGGGGGGGGTCCGGAACACCGGGGAGCTGTTTTTT
CASTLGGVRNTGELFF
>once|TRBV11-2|.|TRBJ2-4
TGTGCCAGCAGCTTAGAGAGGACAGTCAAAAACATTCAGTACTTC
CASSLERTVKNIQYF
>.|TRBV11-3|.|TRBJ2-7
TGTGCCAGCAGCTTAGATGAGGGGTACGAGCAGTACTTC
CASSLDEGYEQYF
>.|TRBV5-1|.|TRBJ1-1
TGCGCCAGCAGCGACCCTTCGGGTGGGTCCCAAGCTTTCTTT
CASSDPSGGSQAFF
>.|TRBV4-2|TRBD1|TRBJ2-7
TGTGCCAGCAGACCGGGACAGAGCTCCTACGAGCAGTACTTC
CASRPGQSSYEQYF
>few|TRBV28|TRBD2|TRBJ2-7
TGTGCCAGCAGTTTATGGCAGCTAGCGGGAGGGCCGGGTGAGCAGTACTTC
CASSLWQLAGGPGEQYF
>.|TRBV18|.|TRBJ2-3
TGTGCCAGCTCACCCAACGGCGCAGATACGCAGTATTTT
CASSPNGADTQYF
>.|TRBV7-3|.|TRBJ2-5
TGTGCCAGCAGCTCTCAGGGGCTGGGGGCAGAGACCCAGTACTTC
CASSSQGLGAETQYF
>.|TRBV7-2|TRBD1|TRBJ1-5
TGTGCCAGCGGAGACAGGGTAGGACAGCCCCAGCATTTT
CASGDRVGQPQHF
>.|TRBV7-3|.|TRBJ2-3
TGTGCCAGCAGCGACAGGGGAGGGACAGATACGCAGTATTTT
CASSDRGGTDTQYF
>.|TRBV9|TRBD1|TRBJ1-3
TGTGCCAGCAGCGGGGACAGGGGGTTAGGAAACACCATATATTTT
CASSGDRGLGNTIYF
>.|TRBV7-2|.|TRBJ1-5
TGTGCCAGCAGCCTCTCTAATCAGCCCCAGCATTTT
CASSLSNQPQHF
>few|TRBV27|.|TRBJ1-5
TGTGCCAGCAGTTTGGTGGGGGGGAGTCCCAATCAGCCCCAGCATTTT
CASSLVGGSPNQPQHF
>few|TRBV5-6|TRBD1|TRBJ1-6
TGTGCCAGCATCCTGGGACAGCCCCAGAACTCCTATAATTCACCCCTCCACTTT
CASILGQPQNSYNSPLHF
>.|TRBV7-2|.|TRBJ2-5
TGTGCCAGCGCCGGGGGGCTCGAGACCCAGTACTTC
CASAGGLETQYF
>.|TRBV6-1|TRBD1|TRBJ2-5
TGTGCCAGCATCTTGAGGGGGCGCGAGGAGACCCAGTACTTC
CASILRGREETQYF
>.|TRBV30|.|TRBJ1-6
TGTGCCTGGAGTACGCGGACAGATAATTCACCCCTCCACTTT
CAWSTRTDNSPLHF
>.|TRBV2|.|TRBJ1-2
TGTGCCAGCACGATAGGTGGCTACACCTTC
CASTIGGYTF
>.|TRBV7-9|.|TRBJ1-1
TGTGCCAGCAGCACCCGGACAGACCTGAACACTGAAGCTTTCTTT
CASSTRTDLNTEAFF
>.|TRBV5-1|TRBD1|TRBJ2-6
TGCGCCAGCAGCCTCCAAGTAGGGACAGGGCTTTCTGGGGCCAACGTCCTGACTTTC
CASSLQVGTGLSGANVLTF
>few|TRBV7-2|TRBD2|TRBJ2-2
TGTGCCAGCAGCTTCTCCGGGACTAGCGGGGAGCTGTTTTTT
CASSFSGTSGELFF
>.|TRBV18|.|TRBJ2-7
TGTGCCAGCTCAGCAACCGCGGTGGAGGGGTACGAGCAGTACTTC
CASSATAVEGYEQYF
>.|TRBV11-3|.|TRBJ2-3
TGTGCCAGCAGCTTAGGAGGGGCAGGAAACACAGATACGCAGTATTTT
CASSLGGAGNTDTQYF
>.|TRBV5-1|TRBD1|TRBJ2-1
TGCGCCAGCAGCAGGCCACAGGGGCCCAATGAGCAGTTCTTC
CASSRPQGPNEQFF
>few|TRBV29-1|.|TRBJ1-2
TGCAGCGTTGAAGGGGTCGGGACTGCTAACTATGGCTACACCTTC
CSVEGVGTANYGYTF
>.|TRBV5-1|.|TRBJ2-2
TGCGCCAGCAGCTTTGAGGGGTCGGGCGGGGAGCTGTTTTTT
CASSFEGSGGELFF
>.|TRBV19|TRBD2|TRBJ2-1
TGTGCCAGTAGTACGAGACTAGCGGACAATGAGCAGTTCTTC
CASSTRLADNEQFF
>.|TRBV15|.|TRBJ1-1
TGTGCCACAAAACAGGAAATGAACACTGAAGCTTTCTTT
CATKQEMNTEAFF
>once|TRBV4-2|.|TRBJ1-1
TGTGCCAGCAGCCAAGATCGAGGCGGGAACACTGAAGCTTTCTTT
CASSQDRGGNTEAFF
>once|TRBV5-1|.|TRBJ2-2
TGCGCCAGCAGCTTGTCTCGGGATTTGGCCGGGGAGCTGTTTTTT
CASSLSRDLAGELFF
>.|TRBV4-1|.|TRBJ2-7
TGCGCCAGCAGCCCCCAGCCCCTTACAGGGACCGCCGTTTACGAGCAGTACTTC
CASSPQPLTGTAVYEQYF
>few|TRBV6-1|TRBD1|TRBJ1-1
TGTGCCGGGGACAGTGGGAGCACGAACACTGAAGCTTTCTTT
CAGDSGSTNTEAFF
>few|TRBV15|.|TRBJ1-6
TGTGCCACCAGCAGAGATCGCAGGGATTCACCCCTCCACTTT
CATSRDRRDSPLHF
>.|TRBV5-1|TRBD2|TRBJ2-3
TGCGCCAGCAGCTTCGCTAGCGGGGGTGATACGCAGTATTTT
CASSFASGGDTQYF
>few|TRBV6-5|.|TRBJ1-2
TGTGCCAGCAGGGACCCCTATGGCTACACCTTC
CASRDPYGYTF
>few|TRBV7-2|.|TRBJ1-6
TGTGCCAGCAGTCCTGGACTGTCGGGCATTTCACCCCTCCACTTT
CASSPGLSGISPLHF
>.|TRBV19|.|TRBJ1-6
TGTGCCAGTAGTATAGACGGCCTTTGGACCCCAAGGGATTCACCCCTCCACTTT
CASSIDGLWTPRDSPLHF
>.|TRBV5-1|TRBD2|TRBJ2-3
TGCGCCAGCAGCTTGGGGCCTAGCGGGGGGCAGGATACGCAGTATTTT
CASSLGPSGGQDTQYF
>.|TRBV18|.|TRBJ2-7
TGTGCCAGCCAGGAAGCGTTGGGCCCTTCCTACGAGCAGTACTTC
CASQEALGPSYEQYF
>.|TRBV19|TRBD1|TRBJ1-5
TGTGCCAGCTCTTCGACAGGGGGCCCTGATCAGCCCCAGCATTTT
CASSSTGGPDQPQHF
>.|TRBV14|TRBD2|TRBJ2-1
TGTGCCAGCAGCCCCCTAGCGGGAGATTACAATGAGCAGTTCTTC
CASSPLAGDYNEQFF
>.|TRBV27|.|TRBJ2-1
TGTGCCAGCAGTTCCTGGCTGCGAGCCAATGAGCAGTTCTTC
CASSSWLRANEQFF
>.|TRBV28|.|TRBJ1-3
TGTGCCAGCAGTGGCAGGGTGAGACGTACTAGGGACACCATATATTTT
CASSGRVRRTRDTIYF
>.|TRBV19|TRBD2|TRBJ2-3
TGTGCCAGTAAGGTGGCCCGGGACTATCGCACAGATACGCAGTATTTT
CASKVARDYRTDTQYF
>.|TRBV7-3|.|TRBJ1-6
TGTGCCAGCAGCTTAGGGGCTGCTAATTCACCCCTCCACTTT
CASSLGAANSPLHF
>.|TRBV20-1|.|TRBJ2-2
TGCAGTGCTACCCATTACGGGGAGCTGTTTTTT
CSATHYGELFF
>.|TRBV5-4|.|TRBJ2-5
TGTGCCAGCAGCTTGGAGGTAGACGGGGAGACCCAGTACTTC
CASSLEVDGETQYF
>.|TRBV7-2|TRBD1|TRBJ2-2
TGTGCCAGCAGCTCCCGGACAGGGCGGCACGGGGAGCTGTTTTTT
CASSSRTGRHGELFF
>.|TRBV19|TRBD1|TRBJ2-1
TGTGCCAGTCGGGACAGGGGGCACAATGAGCAGTTCTTC
CASRDRGHNEQFF
>.|TRBV11-3|TRBD2|TRBJ2-2
TGTGCCAGCAGCGGGGGGGGAGTCACCGGGGAGCTGTTTTTT
CASSGGGVTGELFF
>.|TRBV5-4|TRBD2|TRBJ2-1
TGTGCCAGCAGCTCGAGCGGGGGGCCGTCGAATGAGCAGTTCTTC
CASSSSGGPSNEQFF
>.|TRBV7-6|.|TRBJ1-1
TGTGCCAGCAGCACGGACAGAAACACTGAAGCTTTCTTT
CASSTDRNTEAFF
>.|TRBV10-3|TRBD2|TRBJ2-7
TGTGCCATCAGTGATAATCTAGCGGGAAAGGGATACGAGCAGTACTTC
CAISDNLAGKGYEQYF
>.|TRBV6-5|.|TRBJ2-7
TGTGCCAGCAGTTACTCCCTAGAGGCCTACGAGCAGTACTTC
CASSYSLEAYEQYF